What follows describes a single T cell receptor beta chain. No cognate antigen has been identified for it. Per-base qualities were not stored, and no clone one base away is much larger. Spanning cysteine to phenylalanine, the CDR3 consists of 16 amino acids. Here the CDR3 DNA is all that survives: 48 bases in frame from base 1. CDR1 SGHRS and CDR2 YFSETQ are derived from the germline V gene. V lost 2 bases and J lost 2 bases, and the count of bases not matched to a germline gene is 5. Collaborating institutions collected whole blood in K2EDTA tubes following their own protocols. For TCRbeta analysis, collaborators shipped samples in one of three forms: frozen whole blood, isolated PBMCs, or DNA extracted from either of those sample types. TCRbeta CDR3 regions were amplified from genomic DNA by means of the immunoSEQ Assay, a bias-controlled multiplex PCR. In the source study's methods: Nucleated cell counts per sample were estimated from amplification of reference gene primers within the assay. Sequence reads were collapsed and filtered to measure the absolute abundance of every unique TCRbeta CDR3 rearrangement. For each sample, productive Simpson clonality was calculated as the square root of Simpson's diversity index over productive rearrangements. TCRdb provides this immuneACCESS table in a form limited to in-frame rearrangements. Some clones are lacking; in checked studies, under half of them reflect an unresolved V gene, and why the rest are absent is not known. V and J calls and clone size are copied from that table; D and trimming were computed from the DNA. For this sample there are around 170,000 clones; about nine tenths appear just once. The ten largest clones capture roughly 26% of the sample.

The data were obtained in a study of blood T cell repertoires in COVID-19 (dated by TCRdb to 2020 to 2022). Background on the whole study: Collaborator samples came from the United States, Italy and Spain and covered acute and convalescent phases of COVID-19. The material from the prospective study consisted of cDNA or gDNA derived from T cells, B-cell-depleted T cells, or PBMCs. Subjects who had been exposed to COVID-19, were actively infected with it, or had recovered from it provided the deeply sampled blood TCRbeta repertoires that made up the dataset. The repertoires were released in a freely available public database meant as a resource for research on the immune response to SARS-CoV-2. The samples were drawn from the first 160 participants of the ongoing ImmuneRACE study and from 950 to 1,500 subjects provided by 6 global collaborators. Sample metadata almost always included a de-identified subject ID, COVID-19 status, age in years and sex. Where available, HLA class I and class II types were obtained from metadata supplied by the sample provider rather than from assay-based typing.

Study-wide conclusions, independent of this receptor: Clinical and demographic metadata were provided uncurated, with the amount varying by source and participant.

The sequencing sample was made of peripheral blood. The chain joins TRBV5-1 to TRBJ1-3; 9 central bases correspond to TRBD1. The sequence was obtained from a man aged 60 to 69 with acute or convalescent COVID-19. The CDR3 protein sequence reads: CASSLSGTGTGNTIYF. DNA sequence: TGCGCCAGCAGCTTATCCGGGACAGGGACTGGAAACACCATATATTTT.